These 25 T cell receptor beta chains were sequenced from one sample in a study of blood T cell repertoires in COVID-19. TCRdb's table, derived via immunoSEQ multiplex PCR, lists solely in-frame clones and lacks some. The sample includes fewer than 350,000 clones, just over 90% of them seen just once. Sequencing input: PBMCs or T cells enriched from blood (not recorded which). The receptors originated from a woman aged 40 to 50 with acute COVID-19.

The CDR3: CASSLFTEAFF. CDR3 sequence (DNA): TGTGCCAGCAGCCTATTCACTGAAGCTTTCTTT. The chain carries TRBV7-2 and TRBJ1-1, with D uncertain. Germline CDR1 SGHTA, CDR2 FQGNSA. The CDR3 consists of 11 residues. V was shortened by 5 bases and J by 4 bases, with 5 bases between the two germline ends. Full variable domain (outside the CDR3, taken from reference TRBV7-2 and TRBJ1-1): GAGVSQSPSNKVTEKGKDVELRCDPISGHTALYWYRQSLGQGLEFLIYFQGNSAPDKSGLPSDRFSAERTGGSVSTLTIQRTQQEDSAVYLCASSLFTEAFFGQGTRLTVV.

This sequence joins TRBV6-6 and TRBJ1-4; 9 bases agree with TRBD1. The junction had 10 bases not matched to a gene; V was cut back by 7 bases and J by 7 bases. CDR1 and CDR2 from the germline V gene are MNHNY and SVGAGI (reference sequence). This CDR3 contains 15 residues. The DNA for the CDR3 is TGTGCCAGCAAAACCCGGGACAGGGTTTCTGAAAAACTGTTTTTT. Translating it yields CASKTRDRVSEKLFF.

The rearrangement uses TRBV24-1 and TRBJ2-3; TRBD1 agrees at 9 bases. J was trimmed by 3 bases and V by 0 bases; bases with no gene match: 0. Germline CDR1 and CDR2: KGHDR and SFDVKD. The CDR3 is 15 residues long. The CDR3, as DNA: TGTGCCACCAGTGATTTGGACAGGGGGACAGATACGCAGTATTTT. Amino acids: CATSDLDRGTDTQYF.

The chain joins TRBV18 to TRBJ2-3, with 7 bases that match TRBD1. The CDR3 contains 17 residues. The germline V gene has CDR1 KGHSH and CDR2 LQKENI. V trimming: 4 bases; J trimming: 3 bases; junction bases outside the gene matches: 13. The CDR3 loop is CASSLFPMGQNTDTQYF. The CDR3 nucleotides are TGTGCCAGCTCACTATTTCCAATGGGACAGAATACAGATACGCAGTATTTT.

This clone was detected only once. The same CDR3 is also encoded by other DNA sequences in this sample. The CDR3 DNA reads TGTGCCAGCAGTTATTCGGCGGGTCTCAATCAGCCCCAGCATTTT. Translated, it gives CASSYSAGLNQPQHF. This chain links TRBV6-5 with TRBJ1-5; D unresolved. CDR3 length equals 15 residues. CDR1 and CDR2 from the germline V gene are MNHEY and SVGAGI. Trimming removed 3 bases from V and 3 bases from J, with 12 bases in between.

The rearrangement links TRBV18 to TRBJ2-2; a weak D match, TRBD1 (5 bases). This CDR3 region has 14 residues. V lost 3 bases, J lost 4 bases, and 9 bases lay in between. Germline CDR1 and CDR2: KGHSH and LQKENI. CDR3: CASSPKDTTGELFF. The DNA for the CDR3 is TGTGCCAGCTCACCCAAGGACACCACCGGGGAGCTGTTTTTT.

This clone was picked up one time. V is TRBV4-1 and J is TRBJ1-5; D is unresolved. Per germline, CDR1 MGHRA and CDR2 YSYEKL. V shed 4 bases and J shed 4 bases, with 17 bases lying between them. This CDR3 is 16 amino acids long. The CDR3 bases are TGCGCCAGCAGCCCCACACAGAGCCAGTCTAATCAGCCCCAGCATTTT. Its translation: CASSPTQSQSNQPQHF.

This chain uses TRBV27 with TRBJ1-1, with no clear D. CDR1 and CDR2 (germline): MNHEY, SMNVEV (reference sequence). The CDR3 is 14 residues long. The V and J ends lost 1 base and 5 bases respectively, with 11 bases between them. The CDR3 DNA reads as TGTGCCAGCAGTTTATTCCCGGGTGGAACTGAAGCTTTCTTT. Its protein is CASSLFPGGTEAFF.

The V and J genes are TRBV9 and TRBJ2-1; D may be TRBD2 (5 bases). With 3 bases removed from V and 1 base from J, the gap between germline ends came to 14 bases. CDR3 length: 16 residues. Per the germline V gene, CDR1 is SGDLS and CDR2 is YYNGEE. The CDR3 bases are TGTGCCAGCAGCGCCTATAGTGGGAGTTCCTACAATGAGCAGTTCTTC. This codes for CASSAYSGSSYNEQFF. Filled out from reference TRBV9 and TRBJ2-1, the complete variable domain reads DSGVTQTPKHLITATGQRVTLRCSPRSGDLSVYWYQQSLDQGLQFLIQYYNGEERAKGNILERFSAQQFPDLHSELNLSSLELGDSALYFCASSAYSGSSYNEQFFGPGTRLTVL.

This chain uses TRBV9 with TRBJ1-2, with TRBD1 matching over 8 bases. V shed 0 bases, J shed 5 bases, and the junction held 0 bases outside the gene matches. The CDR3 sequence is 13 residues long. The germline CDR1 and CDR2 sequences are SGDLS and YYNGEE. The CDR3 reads CASSVGTGYGYTF. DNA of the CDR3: TGTGCCAGCAGCGTAGGGACAGGGTATGGCTACACCTTC.

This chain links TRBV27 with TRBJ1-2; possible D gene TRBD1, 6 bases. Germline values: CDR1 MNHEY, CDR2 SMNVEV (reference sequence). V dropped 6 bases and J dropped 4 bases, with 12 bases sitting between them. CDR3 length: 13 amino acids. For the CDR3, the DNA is TGTGCCAGCAGAGCGGGGGGGGCCTATGGCTACACCTTC. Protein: CASRAGGAYGYTF.

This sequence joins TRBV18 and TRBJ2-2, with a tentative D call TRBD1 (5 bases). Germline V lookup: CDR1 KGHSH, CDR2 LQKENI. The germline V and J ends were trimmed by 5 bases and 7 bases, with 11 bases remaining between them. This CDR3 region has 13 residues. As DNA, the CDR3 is TGTGCCAGCTCAATGACAGAGTACGGGGAGCTGTTTTTT. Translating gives CASSMTEYGELFF.

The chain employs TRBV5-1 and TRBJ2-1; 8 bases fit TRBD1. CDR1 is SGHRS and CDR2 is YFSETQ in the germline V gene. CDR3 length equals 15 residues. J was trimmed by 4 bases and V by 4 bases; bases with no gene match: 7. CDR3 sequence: CASSPSGQAYNEQFF. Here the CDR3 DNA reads TGCGCCAGCAGCCCCTCGGGACAGGCGTACAATGAGCAGTTCTTC.

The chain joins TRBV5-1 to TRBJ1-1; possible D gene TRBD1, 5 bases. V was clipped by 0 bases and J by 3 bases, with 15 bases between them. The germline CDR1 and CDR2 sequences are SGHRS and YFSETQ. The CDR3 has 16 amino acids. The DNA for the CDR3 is TGCGCCAGCAGCTTGGCCAGGAGGGGCGATTACACTGAAGCTTTCTTT. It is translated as CASSLARRGDYTEAFF.

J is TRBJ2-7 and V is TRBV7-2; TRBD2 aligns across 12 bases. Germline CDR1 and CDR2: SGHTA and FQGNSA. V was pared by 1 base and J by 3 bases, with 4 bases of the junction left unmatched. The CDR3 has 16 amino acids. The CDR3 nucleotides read TGTGCCAGCAGCTTAGTAGGGACTAGCGGGTACTACGAGCAGTACTTC. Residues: CASSLVGTSGYYEQYF.

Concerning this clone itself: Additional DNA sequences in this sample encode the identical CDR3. CDR3 amino acids: CASSLEGENTGELFF. CDR3 coding DNA: TGTGCCAGCAGCTTGGAAGGGGAGAACACCGGGGAGCTGTTTTTT. The chain employs TRBV5-6 and TRBJ2-2; possibly TRBD1 for D (5 bases). The V end lost 0 bases, the J end lost 1 base, and 7 bases lay between the germline ends. Per the germline V gene, CDR1 is SGHDT and CDR2 is YYEEEE. This CDR3 spans 15 amino acids.

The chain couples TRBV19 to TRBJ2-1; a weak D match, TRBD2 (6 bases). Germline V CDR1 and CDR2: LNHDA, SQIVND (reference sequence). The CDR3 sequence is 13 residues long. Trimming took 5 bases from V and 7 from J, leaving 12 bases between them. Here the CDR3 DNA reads TGTGCCAGTAGTGCGGGGAGATGGAATGAGCAGTTCTTC. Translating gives CASSAGRWNEQFF.

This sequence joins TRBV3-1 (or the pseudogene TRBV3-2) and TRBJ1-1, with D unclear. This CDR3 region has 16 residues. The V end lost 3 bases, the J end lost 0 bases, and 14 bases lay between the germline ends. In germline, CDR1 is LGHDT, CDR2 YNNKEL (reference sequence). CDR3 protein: CASSQGGGLMNTEAFF. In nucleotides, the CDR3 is TGTGCCAGCAGCCAGGGTGGCGGACTCATGAACACTGAAGCTTTCTTT.

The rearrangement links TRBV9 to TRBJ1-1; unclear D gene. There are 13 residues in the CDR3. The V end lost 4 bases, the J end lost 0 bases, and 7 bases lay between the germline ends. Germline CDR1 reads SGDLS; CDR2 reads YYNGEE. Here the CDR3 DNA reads TGTGCCAGCAGCTTGCGGGTGAACACTGAAGCTTTCTTT. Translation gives CASSLRVNTEAFF.

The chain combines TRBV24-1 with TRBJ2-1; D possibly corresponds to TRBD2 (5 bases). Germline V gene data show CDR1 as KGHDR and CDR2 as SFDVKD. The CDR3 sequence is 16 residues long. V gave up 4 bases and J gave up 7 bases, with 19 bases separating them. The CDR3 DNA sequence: TGTGCCACCAGTGACCCAACCGCGCGGGTGGTAAATGAGCAGTTCTTC. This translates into CATSDPTARVVNEQFF.

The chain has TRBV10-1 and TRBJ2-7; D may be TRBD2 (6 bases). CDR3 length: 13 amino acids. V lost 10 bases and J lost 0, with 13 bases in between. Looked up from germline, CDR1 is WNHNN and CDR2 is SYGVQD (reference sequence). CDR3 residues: CAKRSGPSYEQYF. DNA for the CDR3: TGCGCCAAGAGGAGCGGGCCCTCCTACGAGCAGTACTTC.

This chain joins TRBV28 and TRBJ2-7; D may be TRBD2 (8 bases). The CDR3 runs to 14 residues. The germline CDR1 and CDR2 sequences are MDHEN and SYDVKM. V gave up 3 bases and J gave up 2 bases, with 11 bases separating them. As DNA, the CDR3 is TGTGCCAGCAGTTTTAGCGGGACAGCCTACGAGCAGTACTTC. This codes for CASSFSGTAYEQYF.

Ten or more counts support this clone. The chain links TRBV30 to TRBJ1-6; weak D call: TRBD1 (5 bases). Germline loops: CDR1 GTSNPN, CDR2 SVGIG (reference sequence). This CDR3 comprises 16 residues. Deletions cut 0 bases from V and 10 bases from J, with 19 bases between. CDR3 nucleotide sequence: TGTGCCTGGAGTGTTAAGGGAAGGGGCTATGGATCACCCCTCCACTTT. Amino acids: CAWSVKGRGYGSPLHF. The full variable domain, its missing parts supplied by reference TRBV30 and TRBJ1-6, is SQTIHQWPATLVQPVGSPLSLECTVEGTSNPNLYWYRQAAGRGLQLLFYSVGIGQISSEVPQNLSASRPQDRQFILSSKKLLLSDSGFYLCAWSVKGRGYGSPLHFGNGTRLTVT.

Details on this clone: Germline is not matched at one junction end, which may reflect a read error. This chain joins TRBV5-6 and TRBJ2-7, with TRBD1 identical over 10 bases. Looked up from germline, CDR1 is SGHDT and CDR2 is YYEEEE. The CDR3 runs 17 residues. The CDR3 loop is CASTLTGGLSFSYEQYF. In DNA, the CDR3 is TGTGCCAGCACCTTGACAGGGGGCCTTTCTTTCTCCTACGAGCAGTACTTC. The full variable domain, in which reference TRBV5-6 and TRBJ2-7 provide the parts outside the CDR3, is DAGVTQSPTHLIKTRGQQVTLRCSPKSGHDTVSWYQQALGQGPQFIFQYYEEEERQRGNFPDRFSGHQFPNYSSELNVNALLLGDSALYLCASTLTGGLSFSYEQYFGPGTRLTVT.

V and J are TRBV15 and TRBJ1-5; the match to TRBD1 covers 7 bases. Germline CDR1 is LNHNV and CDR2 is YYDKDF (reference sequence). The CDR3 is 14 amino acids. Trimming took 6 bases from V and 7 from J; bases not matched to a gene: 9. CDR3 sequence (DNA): TGTGCCACCAGTTTCGGACAGGTCGGGCAGCCCCAGCATTTT. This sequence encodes CATSFGQVGQPQHF.